This paragraph covers one T cell receptor (beta chain) sequence. Its antigen is still unknown. The data belong to a study of beta chain features in type 1 diabetes. Overall study findings and caveats: In every one of the four CD4+ subsets, TCRB CDR3s were moderately but significantly shorter in Type 1 diabetes patients. PCR may have favored shorter templates equally in patients and controls.

The CDR3 consists of 13 residues. Per the germline V gene, CDR1 is SGHRS and CDR2 is YFSETQ. V gave up 2 bases and J gave up 10 bases; unmatched junction bases: 4. Expressed TCRB transcripts were sequenced because the isolated RNA had all been reverse transcribed beforehand. Generated by immunoSEQ multiplex PCR, the TCRdb table keeps only in-frame clones and is missing some. The table lists about 280,000 clones, over 14% of them singletons. Sequenced sample: naive CD4+ T cells from blood. V is TRBV5-1 and J is TRBJ1-4; the match to TRBD1 covers 8 bases. This TCR came from a man in his late teens or twenties with type 1 diabetes. CDR3 in amino acids: CASSFQGTGKLFF. The CDR3 DNA sequence: TGCGCCAGCAGCTTTCAAGGGACAGGAAAACTGTTTTTT.